This entry features one T cell receptor (beta chain) sequence. This clonotype came up a few times. No antigen is known for it. Nothing much larger sits one base from this clone, and base qualities are not available. The entry originates in a study of response to subunit inactivated influenza vaccine (dated by TCRdb to 2017 to 2018). About the investigation overall: The study used deep quantitative T cell receptor repertoire profiling to track responses to a trivalent subunit inactivated influenza vaccine. Study-wide findings and limitations: The authors proposed that each seasonal influenza vaccination may bring in only a limited number of new T cells.

The library relied on RT-PCR. Sequencing instrument: Illumina HiSeq 2500. TCRdb reprocessing: public reads trimmed at Q25 with fastp, clones called with MiXCR, in-frame beta chains kept. Rows are unified per CDR3 protein, each entry keeping the most common DNA and genes. The sample table contains roughly 670,000 distinct CDR3 sequences; only one count was recorded for around 13% of them. The top ten clonotypes cover 7.5% to 8% of the sample. The junction shows trimming of 5 bases on V and 6 bases on J, and the gene matches do not reach 8 bases of it. Reading from cysteine to phenylalanine, the CDR3 counts 14 amino acids. Only CDR3 DNA remains: 42 bases, in frame from the first base. According to the germline V gene, CDR1 reads SGHTA and CDR2 reads FQGNSA.

The sequence was collected from a man aged 45 to 65 who received an inactivated influenza vaccine. Donor details come from another sample of the same person, matched by shared clones. Specimen: PBMCs from blood, collected about 14 days before vaccination. The rearranged chain carries TRBV7-2 and TRBJ2-3; TRBD1 agrees with 7 junctional bases. This receptor carries the CDR3 CASSIWTGRDTQYF. In nucleotides, the sequence is TGTGCCAGCAGCATATGGACAGGCAGGGATACGCAGTATTTT.